The 12 T cell receptor beta chains presented below share a single source sample, sequenced in a study of post-analysis software for immune sequencing data. These receptors have no known antigen. Researchers reported that TCR beta cDNA libraries carried unique molecular identifiers. TCRdb used MiXCR to reprocess the PCR reads, holding one entry per CDR3 protein. The table includes approximately 440,000 distinct CDR3 sequences, 45% detected once. General observations from the study: In patients, five or six TRBV segments were more frequent than in controls, with TRBV5-6, TRBV5-1 and TRBV20-1 among them.

Sequenced input: blood. Receptor source: a girl between 5 and 17 years old with multiple sclerosis.

The chain carries TRBV29-1 and TRBJ2-7; D gene uncertain. The CDR3 sequence is 13 residues long. Trimming removed 6 bases from V and 2 bases from J, with 14 bases in between. Germline lookup yields CDR1 SQVTM and CDR2 ANQGSEA. The CDR3 coding sequence is TGCAGCGTGATGGTACCAATCCCCTACGAGCAGTACTTC. Translated: CSVMVPIPYEQYF.

This chain links TRBV4-1 with TRBJ2-7; the D gene is possibly TRBD2 (6 bases). This CDR3 is 15 amino acids long. Per the germline V gene, CDR1 is MGHRA and CDR2 is YSYEKL. V was cut by 4 bases and J by 4 bases, with 17 bases left in between. CDR3: CASSRGGNAAYEQYF. The CDR3 DNA sequence: TGCGCCAGCAGCCGAGGAGGGAACGCGGCTTACGAGCAGTACTTC.

V is TRBV12-5 and J is TRBJ2-3; D might be TRBD1 or TRBD2, each matching 5 bases. Germline-derived CDR1 and CDR2 are LGHNT and FRNRAP. V dropped 5 bases and J dropped 5 bases, with 20 bases sitting between them. The CDR3 contains 16 residues. CDR3 region: CASGPQGSGRKDTQYF. DNA of the CDR3: TGTGCTAGTGGTCCCCAGGGCAGTGGGAGAAAAGATACGCAGTATTTT.

This clonotype was found a few times. J is TRBJ1-1 and V is TRBV9; D might be TRBD1 (5 bases). The V end was cut by 1 base, the J end by 2 bases, with 6 bases between. The CDR3 runs 13 residues. The germline gives CDR1 SGDLS, CDR2 YYNGEE. The CDR3 protein is CASSVQGNTEAFF. For the CDR3, the DNA is TGTGCCAGCAGCGTACAGGGTAACACTGAAGCTTTCTTT.

The V gene is TRBV6-2 or TRBV6-3, the J gene TRBJ1-1; no firm D call. V gave up 5 bases and J gave up 0 bases, with 10 bases separating them. The CDR3 has 14 amino acids. Germline CDR1 MNHEY, CDR2 SVGEGT. In nucleotides, the CDR3 is TGTGCCAGCAGTACCCAAACAGTGAACACTGAAGCTTTCTTT. Its translation: CASSTQTVNTEAFF.

The chain carries TRBV2 and TRBJ2-1, with 12 bases lining up with TRBD2. CDR3 length: 16 amino acids. Per the germline V gene, CDR1 is SNHLY and CDR2 is FYNNEI. Germline trimming cut 7 bases from V and 7 bases from J; bases unmatched to any gene: 11. This CDR3 reads CASKWASGRAVNEQFF. CDR3 DNA sequence: TGTGCCAGCAAATGGGCTAGCGGGAGGGCCGTTAATGAGCAGTTCTTC.

V usage is TRBV15 and J usage is TRBJ2-3; D might be TRBD2 (6 bases). The CDR3 length is 14 residues. CDR1 and CDR2 (germline): LNHNV, YYDKDF (reference sequence). Trimming removed 0 bases at V and 3 bases at J, with 7 bases between. CDR3 nucleotides: TGTGCCACCAGCAGAGATGGAGGGACAGATACGCAGTATTTT. Amino acid sequence: CATSRDGGTDTQYF.

The rearrangement joins TRBV5-1 to TRBJ2-1; 10 positions agree with TRBD2. CDR3 length equals 14 residues. Losses at the gene ends were 1 base for V and 7 bases for J; bases not matched to a gene: 2. CDR1 and CDR2 from the germline V gene are SGHRS and YFSETQ. The CDR3 loop reads CASSLSSGRNEQFF. In nucleotides, the CDR3 is TGCGCCAGCAGCTTGAGTAGCGGGAGGAATGAGCAGTTCTTC.

This sequence joins TRBV4-1 and TRBJ2-1, with 9 bases fitting TRBD1. In germline, CDR1 is MGHRA, CDR2 YSYEKL. The CDR3 is 16 amino acids. V lost 4 bases to trimming and J lost 9 bases; unmatched junction nucleotides: 13. CDR3 nucleotide sequence: TGCGCCAGCAGCCCCCGGGACAGGGAGGGTAGAAGTGAGCAGTTCTTC. This codes for CASSPRDREGRSEQFF.

This clonotype was detected a few times. The genes are TRBV7-8 and TRBJ2-1; D is uncertain. The V gene's germline CDR1 is SGHVS and CDR2 FQNEAQ. The CDR3 length is 15 residues. V was cut by 2 bases and J by 0 bases, with 8 bases left in between. DNA of the CDR3: TGTGCCAGCAGCTTAAACCCGAGCTCCTACAATGAGCAGTTCTTC. This codes for CASSLNPSSYNEQFF.

V gene TRBV19 combines with J gene TRBJ2-1; D gene ambiguous. The V end was cut by 7 bases, the J end by 1 base, with 14 bases between. The CDR3 has 15 amino acids. Germline assignment: CDR1 LNHDA and CDR2 SQIVND (reference sequence). CDR3 sequence: CASTPAAHSYNEQFF. DNA of the CDR3: TGTGCCAGTACTCCGGCGGCCCATTCCTACAATGAGCAGTTCTTC.

The CDR3 bases are TGTGCCAGCAGTCCCCCCAGGGCTAGCGGGAGGGACAATGAGCAGTTCTTC. Translating gives CASSPPRASGRDNEQFF. V usage is TRBV12-3 or TRBV12-4 and J usage is TRBJ2-1; 12 positions match TRBD2. This CDR3 is built from 17 residues. Trimming took 5 bases from V and 5 from J; bases not matched to a gene: 10.